The sequence of this T cell receptor (beta chain) was determined in a study (dated by TCRdb to between 2015 and 2016). This clonotype was detected ten times or more. The specificity of this receptor is unknown. No qualities accompany the bases; no much larger clone lies one base away. The library was produced with RT-PCR. Sequencing used an Illumina MiSeq. The public reads were quality trimmed at Q25 with fastp and then assembled into clones with MiXCR by TCRdb, keeping productive beta chains. CDR3 protein sequences are deduplicated, and each keeps its most common genes and DNA. A total of hundreds of thousands of distinct CDR3 sequences appear in this sample, approximately 15% of them only once. 3.6% of the sample goes to the ten largest clones. Material for sequencing was memory CD4+ T cells from blood. The source is a female donor in good health, serving as a healthy control.

The CDR3 region reads CASSLGQGAQDTQYF. The nucleotides are TGTGCCAGCAGTCTGGGACAGGGGGCGCAGGATACGCAGTATTTT. The chain is made from TRBV6-5 and TRBJ2-3, with 12 junctional bases fitting TRBD1. From the germline V gene, CDR1 is MNHEY and CDR2 is SVGAGI. The CDR3 holds 15 amino acids from the cysteine to the phenylalanine. The entry retains the CDR3 DNA only, 45 bases that are in frame from base 1. Compared with germline, V lacks 5 bases and J lacks 6 bases; bases without a gene match: 6.